The rows below give T cell receptor beta chains drawn from one sample of a study of cytomegalovirus exposure and HLA in healthy donors. Some clones are missing from TCRdb's copy, which holds only in-frame ones; the method was immunoSEQ multiplex PCR. The sample lists under 300,000 clones, approximately 84% occurring once. The sample was PBMCs. These receptors were obtained from a woman in her twenties or thirties in good health and CMV-seropositive. Both conserved end residues are part of each CDR3. D genes are given only for firm matches. A row's size may be missing; if present it is once, few, many or a size class.

J: TRBJ2-3
V: TRBV2
D: TRBD2
size: .
DNA: TGTGCCAGCATACTAGCGGGAGGAATAGATACGCAGTATTTT
CDR3: CASILAGGIDTQYF

J: TRBJ1-1
V: TRBV5-1
D: .
size: .
DNA: TGCGCCACCACCACGGGACAGAACACTGAAGCTTTCTTT
CDR3: CATTTGQNTEAFF

J: TRBJ1-2
V: TRBV27
D: .
size: .
DNA: TGTGCCAGCAGTAGGTGGGGCGACTATGGCTACACCTTC
CDR3: CASSRWGDYGYTF

J: TRBJ2-5
V: TRBV5-4
D: TRBD2
size: .
DNA: TGTGCCAGCAGTTCGACTAGCGGGGGATTAGAGACCCAGTACTTC
CDR3: CASSSTSGGLETQYF

J: TRBJ2-3
V: TRBV19
D: TRBD2
size: .
DNA: TGTGCCAGTAGTGTAGGGACTAGCGGGCAACATACCACAGATACGCAGTATTTT
CDR3: CASSVGTSGQHTTDTQYF

J: TRBJ1-1
V: TRBV5-1
D: .
size: once
DNA: TGCGCCAGCAGCTACCAGACAGCCTCTGAAGCTTTCTTT
CDR3: CASSYQTASEAFF

J: TRBJ2-3
V: TRBV5-1
D: TRBD1
size: .
DNA: TGCGCCAGCAGCTTGGATGGGACAGGAGGCACAGATACGCAGTATTTT
CDR3: CASSLDGTGGTDTQYF

J: TRBJ1-2
V: TRBV11-3
D: .
size: .
DNA: TGTGCCAGCAGCTTAGATCGAGCTAACTATGGCTACACCTTC
CDR3: CASSLDRANYGYTF

J: TRBJ1-4
V: TRBV28
D: .
size: .
DNA: TGTGCCAGCAGTTCTCGCGGATCTTCAACTAATGAAAAACTGTTTTTT
CDR3: CASSSRGSSTNEKLFF

J: TRBJ2-7
V: TRBV14
D: .
size: .
DNA: TGTGCCAGCAGCCAAGTCAGGCAAGAGCAGTACTTC
CDR3: CASSQVRQEQYF

J: TRBJ2-5
V: TRBV11-2
D: .
size: once
DNA: TGTGCCAGCAGCTTAGCGGGGGACACCCAGTACTTC
CDR3: CASSLAGDTQYF

J: TRBJ1-1
V: TRBV5-1
D: .
size: .
DNA: TGCGCCAGCAGCCGTTGGGGCCCGGGCATTGCGGACACTGAAGCTTTCTTT
CDR3: CASSRWGPGIADTEAFF

J: TRBJ2-7
V: TRBV7-9
D: .
size: .
DNA: TGTGCCAGCAGCTTAGGGAGCGGGTACGAGCAGTACTTC
CDR3: CASSLGSGYEQYF

J: TRBJ2-6
V: TRBV29-1
D: .
size: .
DNA: TGCAGCGTTGAAGGGGGCGCCGGGGCCAACGTCCTGACTTTC
CDR3: CSVEGGAGANVLTF

J: TRBJ2-2
V: TRBV5-1
D: TRBD1
size: .
DNA: TGCGCCAGCAGCTCCTGGACAGGCGGAACCGGGGAGCTGTTTTTT
CDR3: CASSSWTGGTGELFF